The TCR beta chain described here comes from a study of technical replicates of blood from a handful of donors. Germline lookup yields CDR1 SGHVS and CDR2 FNYEAQ. The length of the CDR3 is 15 residues. Trimming cost V 3 bases and J 5 bases; bases outside gene matches: 7. Assay used: immunoSEQ multiplex PCR; TCRdb lists only in-frame clones, some missing. This table holds about 74,000 clones, about 91% found once. What was sequenced was T cells isolated from PBMCs. The sequence was obtained from a human donor in good health. J is TRBJ2-5 and V is TRBV7-6; 9 bases are a match to TRBD2. This CDR3 is CASSLAGGPVETQYF. Here the CDR3 DNA reads TGTGCCAGCAGCTTGGCGGGAGGGCCTGTTGAGACCCAGTACTTC.